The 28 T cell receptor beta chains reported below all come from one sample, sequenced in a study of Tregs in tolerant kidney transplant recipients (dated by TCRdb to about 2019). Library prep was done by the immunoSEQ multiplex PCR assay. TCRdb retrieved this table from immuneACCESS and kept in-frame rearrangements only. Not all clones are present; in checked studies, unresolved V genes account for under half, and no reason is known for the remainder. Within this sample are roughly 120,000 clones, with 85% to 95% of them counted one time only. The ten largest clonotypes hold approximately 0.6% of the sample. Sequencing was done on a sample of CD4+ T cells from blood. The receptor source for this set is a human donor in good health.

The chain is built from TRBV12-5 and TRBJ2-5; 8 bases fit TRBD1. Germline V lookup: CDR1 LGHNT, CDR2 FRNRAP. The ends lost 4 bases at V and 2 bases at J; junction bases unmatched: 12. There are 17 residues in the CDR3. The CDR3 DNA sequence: TGTGCTAGTGGTTCCGCCGCGGACAGGGCCATTCAAGAGACCCAGTACTTC. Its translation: CASGSAADRAIQETQYF.

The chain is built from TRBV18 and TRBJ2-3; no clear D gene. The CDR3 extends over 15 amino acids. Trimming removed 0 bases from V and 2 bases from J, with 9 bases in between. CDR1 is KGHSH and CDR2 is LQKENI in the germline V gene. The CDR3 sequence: CASSPPNSNTDTQYF. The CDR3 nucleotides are TGTGCCAGCTCACCACCCAACAGCAACACAGATACGCAGTATTTT.

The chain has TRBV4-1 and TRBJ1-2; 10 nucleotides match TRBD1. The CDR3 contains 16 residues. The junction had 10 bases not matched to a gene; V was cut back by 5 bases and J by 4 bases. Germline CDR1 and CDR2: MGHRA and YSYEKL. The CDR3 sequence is CASSSPGQGRFYGYTF. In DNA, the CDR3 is TGCGCCAGCAGCTCACCGGGACAGGGGAGGTTCTATGGCTACACCTTC.

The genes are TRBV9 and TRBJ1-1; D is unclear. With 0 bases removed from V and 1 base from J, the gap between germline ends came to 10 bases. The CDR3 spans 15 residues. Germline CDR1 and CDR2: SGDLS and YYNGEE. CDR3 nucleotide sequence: TGTGCCAGCAGCGTAGCCCAGCCGGGGAACACTGAAGCTTTCTTT. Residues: CASSVAQPGNTEAFF.

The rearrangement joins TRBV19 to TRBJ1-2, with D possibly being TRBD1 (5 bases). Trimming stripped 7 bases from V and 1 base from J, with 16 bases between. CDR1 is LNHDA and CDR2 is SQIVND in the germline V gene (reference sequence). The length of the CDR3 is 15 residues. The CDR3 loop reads CASTDTDRSNYGYTF. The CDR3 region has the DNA TGTGCCAGTACCGACACTGACAGAAGTAACTATGGCTACACCTTC.

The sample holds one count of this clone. CDR3 sequence: CASSLVQSNSPLHF. CDR3 in DNA: TGTGCCAGCAGCTTAGTTCAGAGCAATTCACCCCTCCACTTT. The chain links TRBV7-9 to TRBJ1-6; D gene ambiguous. Trimming cost V 1 base and J 7 bases, with 8 bases left between them. Looked up from germline, CDR1 is SEHNR and CDR2 is FQNEAQ (reference sequence). There are 14 residues in the CDR3. The whole variable domain, remainder taken from reference TRBV7-9 and TRBJ1-6, is DTGVSQNPRHKITKRGQNVTFRCDPISEHNRLYWYRQTLGQGPEFLTYFQNEAQLEKSRLLSDRFSAERPKGSFSTLEIQRTEQGDSAMYLCASSLVQSNSPLHFGNGTRLTVT.

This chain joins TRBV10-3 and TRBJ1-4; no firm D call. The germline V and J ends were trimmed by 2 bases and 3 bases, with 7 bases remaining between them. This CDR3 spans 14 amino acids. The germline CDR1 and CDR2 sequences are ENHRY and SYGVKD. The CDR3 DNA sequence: TGTGCCATCAGTGAGCGGGTACCTAATGAAAAACTGTTTTTT. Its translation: CAISERVPNEKLFF.

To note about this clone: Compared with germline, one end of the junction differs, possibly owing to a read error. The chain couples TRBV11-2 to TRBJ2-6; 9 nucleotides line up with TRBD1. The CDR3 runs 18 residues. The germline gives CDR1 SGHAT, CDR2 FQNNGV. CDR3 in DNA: TGTGCCAGCACCTTAACCGGGACAGGGAGGTCTGGGGCCAACGTCCTGACTTTC. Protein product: CASTLTGTGRSGANVLTF.

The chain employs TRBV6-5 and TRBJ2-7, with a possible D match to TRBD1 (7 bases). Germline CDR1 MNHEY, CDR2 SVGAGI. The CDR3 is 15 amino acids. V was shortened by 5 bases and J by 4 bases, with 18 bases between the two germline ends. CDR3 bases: TGTGCCAGCAGTGTAACTGCGACAGGGAGGTACGAGCAGTACTTC. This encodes CASSVTATGRYEQYF.

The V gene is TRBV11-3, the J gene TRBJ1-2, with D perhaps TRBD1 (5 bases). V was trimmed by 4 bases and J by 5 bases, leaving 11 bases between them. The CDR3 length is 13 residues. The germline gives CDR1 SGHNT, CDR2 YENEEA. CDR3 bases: TGTGCCAGCAGCTCGGGTGCAGGGTATGGCTACACCTTC. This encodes CASSSGAGYGYTF.

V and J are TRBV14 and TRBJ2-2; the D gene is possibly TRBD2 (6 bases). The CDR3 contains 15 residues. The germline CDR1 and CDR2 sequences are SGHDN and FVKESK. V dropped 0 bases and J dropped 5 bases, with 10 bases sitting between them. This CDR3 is CASSQDRRGTGELFF. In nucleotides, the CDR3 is TGTGCCAGCAGCCAAGATAGGCGGGGAACCGGGGAGCTGTTTTTT. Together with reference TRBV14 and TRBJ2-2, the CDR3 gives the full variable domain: EAGVTQFPSHSVIEKGQTVTLRCDPISGHDNLYWYRRVMGKEIKFLLHFVKESKQDESGMPNNRFLAERTGGTYSTLKVQPAELEDSGVYFCASSQDRRGTGELFFGEGSRLTVL.

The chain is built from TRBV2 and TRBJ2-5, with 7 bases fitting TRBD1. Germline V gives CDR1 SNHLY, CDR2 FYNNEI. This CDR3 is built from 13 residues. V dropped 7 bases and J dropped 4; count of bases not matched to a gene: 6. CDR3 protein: CASTGTEGETQYF. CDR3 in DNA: TGTGCCAGCACCGGGACAGAGGGAGAGACCCAGTACTTC.

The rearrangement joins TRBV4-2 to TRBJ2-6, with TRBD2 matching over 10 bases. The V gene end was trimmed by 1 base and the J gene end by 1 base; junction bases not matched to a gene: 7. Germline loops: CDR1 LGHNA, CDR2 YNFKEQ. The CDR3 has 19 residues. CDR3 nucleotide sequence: TGTGCCAGCAGCCAAGGGGCGGCTAGCGGGAGTTCTGGGGCCAACGTCCTGACTTTC. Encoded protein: CASSQGAASGSSGANVLTF.

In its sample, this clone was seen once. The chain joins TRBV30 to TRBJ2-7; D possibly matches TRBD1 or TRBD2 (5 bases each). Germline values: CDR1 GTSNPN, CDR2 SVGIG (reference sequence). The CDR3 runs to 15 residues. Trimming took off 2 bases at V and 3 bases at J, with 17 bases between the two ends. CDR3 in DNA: TGTGCCTGGAGTCCAGCAGGGACCCTCCACTACGAGCAGTACTTC. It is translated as CAWSPAGTLHYEQYF.

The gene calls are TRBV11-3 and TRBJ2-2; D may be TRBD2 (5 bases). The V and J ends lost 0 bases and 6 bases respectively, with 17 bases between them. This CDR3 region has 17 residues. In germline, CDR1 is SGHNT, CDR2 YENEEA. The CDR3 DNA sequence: TGTGCCAGCAGCTTAGATGGGAGCGCGGAGGCGTCCGGGGAGCTGTTTTTT. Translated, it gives CASSLDGSAEASGELFF.

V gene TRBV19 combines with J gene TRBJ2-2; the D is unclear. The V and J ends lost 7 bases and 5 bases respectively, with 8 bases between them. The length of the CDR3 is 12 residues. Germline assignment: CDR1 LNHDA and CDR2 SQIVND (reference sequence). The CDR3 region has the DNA TGTGCCAGTACCTCTAGGACCGGGGAGCTGTTTTTT. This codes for CASTSRTGELFF.

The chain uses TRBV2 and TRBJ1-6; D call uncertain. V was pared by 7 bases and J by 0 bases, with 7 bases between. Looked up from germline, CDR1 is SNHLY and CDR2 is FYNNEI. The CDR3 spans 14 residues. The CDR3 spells CASIPGSYNSPLHF. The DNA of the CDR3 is TGTGCCAGCATCCCCGGCTCCTATAATTCACCCCTCCACTTT.

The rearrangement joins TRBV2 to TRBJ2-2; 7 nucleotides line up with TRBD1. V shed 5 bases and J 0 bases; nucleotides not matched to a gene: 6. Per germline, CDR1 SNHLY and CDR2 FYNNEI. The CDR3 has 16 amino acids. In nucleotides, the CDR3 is TGTGCCAGCAGTCGCTACGGACAGGCGAACACCGGGGAGCTGTTTTTT. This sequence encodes CASSRYGQANTGELFF.

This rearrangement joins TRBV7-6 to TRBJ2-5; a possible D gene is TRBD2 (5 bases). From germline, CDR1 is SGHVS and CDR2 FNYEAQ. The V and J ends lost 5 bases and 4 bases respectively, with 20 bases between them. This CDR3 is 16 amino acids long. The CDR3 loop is CASSPLGLRVRETQYF. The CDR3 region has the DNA TGTGCCAGCAGCCCTCTGGGTTTGCGGGTACGAGAGACCCAGTACTTC.

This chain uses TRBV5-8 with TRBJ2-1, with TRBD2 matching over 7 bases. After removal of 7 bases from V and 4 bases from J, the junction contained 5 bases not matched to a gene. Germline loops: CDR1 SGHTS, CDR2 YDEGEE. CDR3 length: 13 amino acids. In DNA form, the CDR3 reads TGTGCCAGCTGTGAGCGGGGATACAATGAGCAGTTCTTC. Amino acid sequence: CASCERGYNEQFF.

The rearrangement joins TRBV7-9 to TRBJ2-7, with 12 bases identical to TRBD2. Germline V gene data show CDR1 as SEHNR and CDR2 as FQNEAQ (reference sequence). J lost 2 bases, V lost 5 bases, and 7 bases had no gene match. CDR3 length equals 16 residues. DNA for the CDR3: TGTGCCAGCAGCAAACCAGGACTAGCGGGGACCTACGAGCAGTACTTC. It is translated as CASSKPGLAGTYEQYF.

The CDR3 DNA follows: TGTGCCAGCACCCATAAGACTAGCGGGGGTTACGAGCAGTACTTC. Protein: CASTHKTSGGYEQYF. The chain employs TRBV5-4 and TRBJ2-7; 12 bases match TRBD2. The CDR3 runs to 15 residues. Per the germline V gene, CDR1 is SGHNT and CDR2 is YYREEE (reference sequence). V lost 6 bases and J lost 4; bases outside the gene matches: 8.

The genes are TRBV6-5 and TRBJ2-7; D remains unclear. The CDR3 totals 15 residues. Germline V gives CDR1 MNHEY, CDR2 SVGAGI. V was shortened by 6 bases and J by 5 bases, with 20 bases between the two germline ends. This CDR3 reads CASRIHHTLPHEQYF. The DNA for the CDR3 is TGTGCCAGCAGAATACACCATACCCTCCCTCACGAGCAGTACTTC.

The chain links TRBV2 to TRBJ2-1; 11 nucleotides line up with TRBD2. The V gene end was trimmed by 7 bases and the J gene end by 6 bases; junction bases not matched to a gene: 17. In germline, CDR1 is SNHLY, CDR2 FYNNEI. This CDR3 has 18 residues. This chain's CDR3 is CASTPFPTLAGGGNEQFF. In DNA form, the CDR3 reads TGTGCCAGCACTCCTTTCCCTACCCTAGCGGGGGGCGGCAATGAGCAGTTCTTC.

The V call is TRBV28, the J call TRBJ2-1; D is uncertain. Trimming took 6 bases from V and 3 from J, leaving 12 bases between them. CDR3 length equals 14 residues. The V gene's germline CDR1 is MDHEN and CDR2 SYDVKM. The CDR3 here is CASRSPPVYNEQFF. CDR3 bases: TGTGCCAGCAGATCCCCGCCAGTCTACAATGAGCAGTTCTTC.

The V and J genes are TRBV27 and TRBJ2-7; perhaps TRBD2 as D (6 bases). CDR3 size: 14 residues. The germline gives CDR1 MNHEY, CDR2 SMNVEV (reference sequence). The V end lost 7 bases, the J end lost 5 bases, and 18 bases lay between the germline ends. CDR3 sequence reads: CASMGGTSANEQYF. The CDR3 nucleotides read TGTGCCAGCATGGGGGGAACGAGCGCCAACGAGCAGTACTTC.

The CDR3 DNA follows: TGCGCCAGCAGCTTGGGTCCAGCGGGAGGGAACGAGCAGTACTTC. It specifies CASSLGPAGGNEQYF. The chain joins TRBV5-1 to TRBJ2-7; 10 positions match TRBD2. The germline V gene has CDR1 SGHRS and CDR2 YFSETQ. The CDR3 has 15 residues. Trimming at V came to 0 bases and at J to 5 bases, leaving 5 bases not matched to a gene. The complete variable domain, with remaining parts taken from reference TRBV5-1 and TRBJ2-7, reads KAGVTQTPRYLIKTRGQQVTLSCSPISGHRSVSWYQQTPGQGLQFLFEYFSETQRNKGNFPGRFSGRQFSNSRSEMNVSTLELGDSALYLCASSLGPAGGNEQYFGPGTRLTVT.

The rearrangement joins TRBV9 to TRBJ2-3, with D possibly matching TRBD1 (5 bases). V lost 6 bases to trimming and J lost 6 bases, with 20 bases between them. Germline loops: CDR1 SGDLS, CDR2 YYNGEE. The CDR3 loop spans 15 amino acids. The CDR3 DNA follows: TGTGCCAGCACCCTTACACAGGCGACCGAGGATACGCAGTATTTT. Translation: CASTLTQATEDTQYF.